This T cell receptor (beta chain) comes out of a study of cytomegalovirus exposure and HLA in healthy donors. 13 Jbeta primers and 60 Vbeta primers were used for the PCR. The table came from immunoSEQ multiplex PCR; TCRdb's copy has only in-frame clones and leaves some out. The table lists some 130,000 clones, roughly 80% of them singletons. The sequencing sample was made of PBMCs. The sequence derives from a young man in good health and CMV-seronegative.

As DNA, the CDR3 is TGTGCCTGGAGTGTACCTAGCGGCGCTTCCCGATTTGCCGAGCAGTACTTC. Residues: CAWSVPSGASRFAEQYF. V is TRBV30 and J is TRBJ2-7, with 7 bases matching TRBD2. Germline CDR1 is GTSNPN and CDR2 is SVGIG (reference sequence). The CDR3 is made up of 17 amino acids. Trimming at V came to 0 bases and at J to 6 bases, leaving 17 bases not matched to a gene.